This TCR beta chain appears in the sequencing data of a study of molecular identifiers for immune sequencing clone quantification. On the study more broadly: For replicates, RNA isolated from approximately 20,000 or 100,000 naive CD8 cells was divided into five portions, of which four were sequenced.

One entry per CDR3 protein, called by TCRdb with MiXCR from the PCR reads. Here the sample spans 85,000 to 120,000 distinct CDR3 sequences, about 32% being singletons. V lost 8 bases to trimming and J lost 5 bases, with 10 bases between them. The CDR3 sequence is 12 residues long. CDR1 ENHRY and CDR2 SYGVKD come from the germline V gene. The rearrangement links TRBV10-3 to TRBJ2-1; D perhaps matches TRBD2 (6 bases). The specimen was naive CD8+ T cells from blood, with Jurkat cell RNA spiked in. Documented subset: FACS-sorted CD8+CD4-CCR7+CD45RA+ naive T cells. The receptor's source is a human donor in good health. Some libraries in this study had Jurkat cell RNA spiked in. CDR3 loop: CAIFAGNNEQFF. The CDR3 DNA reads TGTGCCATCTTCGCGGGAAACAATGAGCAGTTCTTC.